The 10 T cell receptor beta chains listed next were all sequenced from one sample in a study of Ad26.COV2.S vaccination and SARS-CoV-2 variants. The treatment here: some 20 received Ad26.COV2.S at low or high dose, single or two shots; 5 received placebo; per-sample allocation not given. Vaccine and placebo recipients were sampled on day 63 after the first injection. Using immunoSEQ multiplex PCR, the repertoire was profiled, and TCRdb retains in-frame clones only, with some absent. The table lists about 480,000 clones, roughly 89% of them singletons. This material consisted of peripheral blood, taken in a trial of Ad26.COV2.S vaccine versus placebo. The receptors stem from a person aged 18-60 years who received the Ad26.COV2.S COVID-19 vaccine or a placebo.

The genes are TRBV28 and TRBJ2-1; no definite D call. CDR1 and CDR2 from the germline V gene are MDHEN and SYDVKM. The CDR3 runs to 12 residues. V was clipped by 5 bases and J by 4 bases, with 6 bases between them. The CDR3 is CASSPWYNEQFF. Written as DNA, the CDR3 is TGTGCCAGCAGTCCCTGGTACAATGAGCAGTTCTTC.

The rearrangement links TRBV6-2 or TRBV6-3 to TRBJ2-5; the match to TRBD2 covers 16 bases. Germline trimming cut 6 bases from V and 5 bases from J; bases unmatched to any gene: 6. The CDR3 sequence is 16 residues long. The germline V gene has CDR1 MNHEY and CDR2 SVGEGT. The CDR3 DNA sequence: TGTGCCAGCAGCCAAGGGACTAGCGGGAGGGCGGAGACCCAGTACTTC. This encodes CASSQGTSGRAETQYF.

The chain joins TRBV19 to TRBJ1-3; possible D gene TRBD1, 6 bases. The ends were cut back, 6 bases at V and 4 bases at J, with 13 bases in the middle. Germline values: CDR1 LNHDA, CDR2 SQIVND (reference sequence). This CDR3 has 14 residues. CDR3 DNA: TGTGCCAGTAGACGGGGGGCGCCCGGAAACACCATATATTTT. It specifies CASRRGAPGNTIYF.

V usage is TRBV12-3 or TRBV12-4 and J usage is TRBJ2-5; a weak D match, TRBD2 (6 bases). The CDR3 is 11 residues long. V was shortened by 6 bases and J by 7 bases, with 9 bases between the two germline ends. In nucleotides, the CDR3 is TGTGCCAGCAGCGGGGGAAGGACCCAGTACTTC. Translated, it gives CASSGGRTQYF.

CDR3 sequence: CASSPPPSSYNEQFF. The CDR3 nucleotides read TGTGCCAGCAGCCCCCCCCCGAGCTCCTACAATGAGCAGTTCTTC. V and J are TRBV6-2 or TRBV6-3 and TRBJ2-1; D unresolved. Germline values: CDR1 MNHEY, CDR2 SVGEGT. CDR3 length equals 15 residues. Trimming took off 6 bases at V and 0 bases at J, with 12 bases between the two ends.

The chain uses TRBV5-4 and TRBJ2-7; no definite D call. V was trimmed by 2 bases and J by 7 bases, leaving 13 bases between them. Germline V gene lookup returns CDR1 SGHNT and CDR2 YYREEE (reference sequence). This CDR3 region has 13 residues. CDR3 coding DNA: TGTGCCAGCAGCTTCGATACGCCCCGGGAGCAGTACTTC. This codes for CASSFDTPREQYF. Full variable domain (missing parts from reference TRBV5-4 and TRBJ2-7): ETGVTQSPTHLIKTRGQQVTLRCSSQSGHNTVSWYQQALGQGPQFIFQYYREEENGRGNFPPRFSGLQFPNYSSELNVNALELDDSALYLCASSFDTPREQYFGPGTRLTVT.

The chain has TRBV19 and TRBJ2-3, with D maybe TRBD2 (6 bases). The CDR3 spans 14 residues. V was trimmed by 5 bases and J by 7 bases, leaving 16 bases between them. Per the germline V gene, CDR1 is LNHDA and CDR2 is SQIVND (reference sequence). This chain's CDR3 is CASSGAGTSNTQYF. The CDR3 DNA reads TGTGCCAGTAGTGGCGCCGGGACTTCTAATACGCAGTATTTT.

This rearrangement joins TRBV4-2 to TRBJ2-7; TRBD2 agrees at 8 bases. The CDR3 covers 16 residues. V was pared by 0 bases and J by 2 bases, with 6 bases of the junction left unmatched. From germline, CDR1 is LGHNA and CDR2 YNFKEQ. CDR3 nucleotide sequence: TGTGCCAGCAGCCAAGAAACTAGCGGTGGGGCCTACGAGCAGTACTTC. It encodes CASSQETSGGAYEQYF.

CDR3 sequence reads: CASSVTGQGTDTQYF. Written as DNA, the CDR3 is TGTGCCAGCAGTGTCACCGGACAGGGGACAGATACGCAGTATTTT. This sequence joins TRBV6-4 and TRBJ2-3; TRBD1 matches 9 bases. CDR1 and CDR2 from the germline V gene are MRHNA and SNTAGT. V dropped 4 bases and J dropped 3; count of bases not matched to a gene: 5. The CDR3 has 15 amino acids.

This clone appeared once. V and J are TRBV12-3 or TRBV12-4 and TRBJ2-1; D remains ambiguous. V lost 1 base, J lost 3 bases, and 1 base lay in between. There are 12 residues in the CDR3. The CDR3 protein is CASSLDYNEQFF. In DNA form, the CDR3 reads TGTGCCAGCAGTTTAGACTACAATGAGCAGTTCTTC.